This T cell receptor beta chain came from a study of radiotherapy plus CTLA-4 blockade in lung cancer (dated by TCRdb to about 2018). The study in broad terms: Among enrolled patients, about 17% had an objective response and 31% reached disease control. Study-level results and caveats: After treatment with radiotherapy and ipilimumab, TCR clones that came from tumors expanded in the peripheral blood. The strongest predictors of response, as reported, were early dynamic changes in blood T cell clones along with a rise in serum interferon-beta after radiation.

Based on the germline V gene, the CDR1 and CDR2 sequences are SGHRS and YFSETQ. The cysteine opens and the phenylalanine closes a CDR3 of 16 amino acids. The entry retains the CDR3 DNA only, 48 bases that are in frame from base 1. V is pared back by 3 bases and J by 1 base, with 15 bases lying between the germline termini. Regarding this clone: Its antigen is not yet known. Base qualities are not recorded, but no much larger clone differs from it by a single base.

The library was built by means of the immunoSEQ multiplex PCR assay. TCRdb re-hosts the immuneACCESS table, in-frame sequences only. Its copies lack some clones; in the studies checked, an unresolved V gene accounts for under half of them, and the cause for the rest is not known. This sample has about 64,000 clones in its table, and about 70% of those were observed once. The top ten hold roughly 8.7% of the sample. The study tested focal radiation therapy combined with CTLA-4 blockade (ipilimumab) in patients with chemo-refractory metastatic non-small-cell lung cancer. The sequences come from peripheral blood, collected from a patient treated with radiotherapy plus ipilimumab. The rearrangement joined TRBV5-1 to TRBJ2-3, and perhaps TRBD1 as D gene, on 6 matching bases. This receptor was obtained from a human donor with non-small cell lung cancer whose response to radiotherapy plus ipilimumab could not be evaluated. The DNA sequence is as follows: TGCGCCAGCAGCTCGGTTCAGTCAGGGGGCACAGATACGCAGTATTTT. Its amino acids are CASSSVQSGGTDTQYF.